Listed below are T cell receptor beta chains from one sample, sequenced in a study of response to subunit inactivated influenza vaccine. TCRdb processed the RT-PCR reads anew with MiXCR; each CDR3 protein has one entry. This table holds about 540,000 distinct CDR3 sequences, under 30% found once. These same data were also listed under a study on T cells expressing NK-cell markers.

The sequenced sample was CD4+ T cells sorted from PBMCs, obtained less than 13 days after vaccination. The receptors were sampled from a man in his forties or fifties who received an inactivated influenza vaccine. Both conserved end residues are part of each CDR3. The D gene is left open where the match is weak. Clone sizes are given selectively: once, few, many, or a class where the clone is expanded.

j_call | v_call | clone_size | d_call | cdr3_nt | cdr3_aa
TRBJ1-1 | TRBV28 | few | - | TGTGCCAGCAGAGTATTAAACACTGAAGCTTTCTTT | CASRVLNTEAFF
TRBJ1-1 | TRBV19 | - | TRBD1 | TGTGCCAGTAGTATGGGTTCGACAGGGTATAACACTGAAGCTTTCTTT | CASSMGSTGYNTEAFF
TRBJ2-7 | TRBV13 | - | TRBD2 | TGTGCCAGCAGACCAATACTCGGGACTAGTGGTAGCGAGCAGTACTTC | CASRPILGTSGSEQYF
TRBJ2-2 | TRBV20-1 | few | TRBD1 | TGCAGTGCTAGGGGACAGGGGAGAAACACCGGGGAGCTGTTTTTT | CSARGQGRNTGELFF
TRBJ2-7 | TRBV4-3 | - | TRBD2 | TGCGCCAGCAGCCAAGTGGTTAGCGGGGCTGGCGAGCAGTACTTC | CASSQVVSGAGEQYF
TRBJ1-2 | TRBV9 | many | TRBD1 | TGTGCCAGCAGCCCGGCCGGGACAGGGAGCTATGGCTACACCTTC | CASSPAGTGSYGYTF
TRBJ2-1 | TRBV28 | once | - | TGTGCCAGCAGTTCCGCTTCAGGATTTCGGAATGAGCAGTTCTTC | CASSSASGFRNEQFF
TRBJ2-5 | TRBV5-1 | - | TRBD2 | TGCGCCAGCACTAGCGGGGGGACAAGGGAGACCCAGTACTTC | CASTSGGTRETQYF
TRBJ2-1 | TRBV20-1 | many | TRBD2 | TGCAGTGCTAGGAATAGCGGGAGCAATGAGCAGTTCTTC | CSARNSGSNEQFF
TRBJ2-7 | TRBV28 | - | TRBD2 | TGTGCCAGCACCGAGGGAGGGAAGCCCTACGAGCAGTACTTC | CASTEGGKPYEQYF
TRBJ2-7 | TRBV12-3/TRBV12-4 | few | TRBD1 | TGTGCCAGCAGCCCCGGACAGGGACGTACCTACGAGCAGTACTTC | CASSPGQGRTYEQYF
TRBJ2-7 | TRBV20-1 | - | TRBD1 | TGCAGTGCTAGACCCGGGACAGTGACCTACGAGCAGTACTTC | CSARPGTVTYEQYF
TRBJ1-2 | TRBV12-3/TRBV12-4 | few | - | TGTGCCAGCAGCCGAAACAGGTACGGCTACACCTTC | CASSRNRYGYTF
TRBJ2-5 | TRBV18 | - | - | TGTGCCAGCTCAGGAATTGGAGAGACCCAGTACTTC | CASSGIGETQYF
TRBJ1-6 | TRBV30 | - | TRBD1 | TGTGCCTGGATGAAACAGGGGGAAGTACATAATTCACCCCTCCACTTT | CAWMKQGEVHNSPLHF
TRBJ2-2 | TRBV9 | - | - | TGTGCCAGCAGCGTAGCGCCGGACGCGAACACCGGGGAGCTGTTTTTT | CASSVAPDANTGELFF